The 22 T cell receptor beta chains below come from one sample, sequenced in a study of response to subunit inactivated influenza vaccine. One entry per CDR3 protein results from TCRdb running MiXCR on the RT-PCR reads. The top ten clones hold 7.6% of a sample with roughly 630,000 distinct CDR3 sequences, approximately 15% of them seen once. Material: PBMCs from blood, obtained 14 to 15 days before vaccination. These TCRs come from a man between 45 and 60 years old who received an inactivated influenza vaccine.

The rearrangement links TRBV6-2 or TRBV6-3 to TRBJ1-2; D is unclear. Germline V gene lookup returns CDR1 MNHEY and CDR2 SVGEGT. V was clipped by 6 bases and J by 3 bases, with 20 bases between them. The CDR3 covers 16 residues. In DNA, the CDR3 is TGTGCCAGCAGCAACCAGGTCCAGCCAACGGACTATGGCTACACCTTC. Translated: CASSNQVQPTDYGYTF.

The rearrangement links TRBV28 to TRBJ1-2; 9 bases fit TRBD1. The length of the CDR3 is 16 residues. V lost 2 bases to trimming and J lost 2 bases; unmatched junction nucleotides: 6. CDR1 is MDHEN and CDR2 is SYDVKM in the germline V gene. The CDR3 loop reads CASSLPGGQGNYGYTF. DNA for the CDR3: TGTGCCAGCAGTTTACCCGGCGGACAGGGGAACTATGGCTACACCTTC.

The chain uses TRBV10-1 and TRBJ1-2; tentatively, D is TRBD1 (6 bases). Germline V gives CDR1 WNHNN, CDR2 SYGVQD (reference sequence). The CDR3 is 16 amino acids. Deletions cut 1 base from V and 1 base from J, with 13 bases between. In DNA form, the CDR3 reads TGCGCCAGCAGTGAGTGGAGGACAGACCGTAACTATGGCTACACCTTC. Protein: CASSEWRTDRNYGYTF.

This rearrangement joins TRBV29-1 to TRBJ2-1; weak D call: TRBD2 (5 bases). V was cut by 2 bases and J by 4 bases, with 9 bases left in between. Per the germline V gene, CDR1 is SQVTM and CDR2 is ANQGSEA. The CDR3 sequence is 13 residues long. This CDR3 reads CSVERRGYNEQFF. As DNA, the CDR3 is TGCAGCGTTGAAAGACGGGGATACAATGAGCAGTTCTTC.

This clonotype showed up just a few times. The chain links TRBV4-3 to TRBJ2-1; D possibly corresponds to TRBD1 (6 bases). From germline, CDR1 is LGHNA and CDR2 YSLEER. The V gene lost 4 bases and the J gene lost 4 bases, with 11 bases spanning the gap. The CDR3 runs to 14 residues. CDR3 region: CASSRVGAYNEQFF. DNA for the CDR3: TGCGCCAGCAGCCGGGTGGGGGCTTACAATGAGCAGTTCTTC.

The V call is TRBV28, the J call TRBJ2-5; tentatively, D is TRBD2 (7 bases). The CDR3 consists of 18 residues. CDR1 and CDR2 from the germline V gene are MDHEN and SYDVKM. Trimming removed 4 bases at V and 5 bases at J, with 26 bases between. Written as DNA, the CDR3 is TGTGCCAGCAGTTCTCTAGGGGGGGCAGTCAAGAGCGTGGAGACCCAGTACTTC. Its protein is CASSSLGGAVKSVETQYF.

The rearrangement links TRBV6-2 or TRBV6-3 to TRBJ1-1, with 8 bases fitting TRBD1. Losses at the gene ends were 3 bases for V and 4 bases for J; bases not matched to a gene: 7. Germline CDR1 and CDR2: MNHEY and SVGEGT. The CDR3 is made up of 15 amino acids. The CDR3 DNA is TGTGCCAGCAGTTATGGGAAAACAGGGGGCACTGAAGCTTTCTTT. Translation gives CASSYGKTGGTEAFF.

This clonotype was counted a few times. The rearrangement links TRBV4-2 to TRBJ2-1; D unclear. Germline V gene sequence: CDR1 LGHNA, CDR2 YNFKEQ. The CDR3 loop spans 14 amino acids. V was pared by 0 bases and J by 8 bases, with 11 bases between. CDR3 loop: CASSQERVSDEQFF. Here the CDR3 DNA reads TGTGCCAGCAGCCAAGAAAGAGTTTCTGATGAGCAGTTCTTC.

The chain recombines TRBV7-2 with TRBJ2-2; D possibly corresponds to TRBD2 (5 bases). The CDR3 totals 13 residues. V lost 1 base, J lost 7 bases, and 7 bases lay in between. Germline V gene data show CDR1 as SGHTA and CDR2 as FQGNSA. CDR3 region: CASSLGGNGELFF. As DNA, the CDR3 is TGTGCCAGCAGCTTAGGAGGGAACGGGGAGCTGTTTTTT.

The rearrangement joins TRBV5-5 to TRBJ1-2, with D perhaps matching TRBD1 (5 bases). Trimming took 5 bases from V and 4 from J, leaving 15 bases between them. The CDR3 has 14 residues. Germline V lookup: CDR1 SGHKS, CDR2 YYEKEE (reference sequence). This CDR3 is CASSPRDLPYGYTF. For the CDR3, the DNA is TGTGCCAGCAGTCCCAGGGACTTACCCTATGGCTACACCTTC.

The chain combines TRBV19 with TRBJ1-5, with a weak D call TRBD1 (6 bases). The CDR3 runs 15 residues. Germline values: CDR1 LNHDA, CDR2 SQIVND (reference sequence). Deletions cut 4 bases from V and 0 bases from J, with 10 bases between. The CDR3 bases are TGTGCCAGTAGTACGTGGACAGCTAGCAATCAGCCCCAGCATTTT. It translates to CASSTWTASNQPQHF.

V is TRBV20-1 and J is TRBJ2-7; 11 nucleotides line up with TRBD2. Germline V lookup: CDR1 DFQATT, CDR2 SNEGSKA (reference sequence). CDR3 length: 13 amino acids. V shed 7 bases and J 6 bases; nucleotides not matched to a gene: 8. The CDR3 loop is CSVTTSGNIEQYF. CDR3 DNA sequence: TGCAGTGTTACGACTAGCGGGAATATCGAGCAGTACTTC.

This clonotype turned up a few times. The CDR3 spells CSALDWAGANVLTF. CDR3 nucleotide sequence: TGCAGTGCTCTTGACTGGGCTGGGGCCAACGTCCTGACTTTC. The J gene is TRBJ2-6, the V gene TRBV20-1; D gene unclear. The V gene lost 5 bases and the J gene lost 2 bases, with 10 bases spanning the gap. Germline assignment: CDR1 DFQATT and CDR2 SNEGSKA (reference sequence). The CDR3 consists of 14 residues.

This clonotype was seen more than once but under ten times. The chain has TRBV6-2 or TRBV6-3 and TRBJ2-7; the D is unclear. The CDR3 has 15 residues. CDR1 is MNHEY, CDR2 SVGEGT, per germline. V gave up 5 bases and J gave up 5 bases, with 19 bases separating them. The CDR3 bases are TGTGCCAGCAGTAGCCCCGGACGCCGGATCCACGAGCAGTACTTC. Amino acid sequence: CASSSPGRRIHEQYF.

This clonotype occurred a few times. This chain links TRBV28 with TRBJ2-7; TRBD1 matches at 9 bases. Trimming removed 1 base from V and 3 bases from J; junction bases left unmatched: 13. Germline V gene sequence: CDR1 MDHEN, CDR2 SYDVKM. This CDR3 region has 18 residues. The CDR3 sequence is CASSLFAGGTGYLYEQYF. CDR3 sequence (DNA): TGTGCCAGCAGTTTATTTGCAGGAGGGACAGGGTATCTCTACGAGCAGTACTTC.

In its sample, this clonotype was seen a few times. CDR3 DNA sequence: TGTGCCAGCAGCTTCCGGACAGGGGGTGGCCAAGAGACCCAGTACTTC. Translating it yields CASSFRTGGGQETQYF. The chain employs TRBV5-6 and TRBJ2-5; 10 bases map to TRBD1. The CDR3 extends over 16 amino acids. J gave up 1 base and V 2 bases, and 5 bases lay outside the gene matches. Germline V gives CDR1 SGHDT, CDR2 YYEEEE.

The V gene is TRBV30, the J gene TRBJ2-2, with 7 bases that match TRBD2. The CDR3 sequence is 12 residues long. Germline lookup yields CDR1 GTSNPN and CDR2 SVGIG (reference sequence). V gave up 4 bases and J gave up 5 bases; unmatched junction bases: 1. The CDR3 region has the DNA TGTGCCTGGACTAGCGGAACCGGGGAGCTGTTTTTT. Translated, it gives CAWTSGTGELFF.

The chain uses TRBV20-1 and TRBJ1-2, with TRBD1 matching over 7 bases. CDR3 size: 13 residues. Germline CDR1 and CDR2: DFQATT and SNEGSKA (reference sequence). With 2 bases clipped from V and 8 bases from J, the junction kept 8 bases outside the gene matches. The CDR3 loop is CSARKQGPDGYTF. In nucleotides, the CDR3 is TGCAGTGCTAGAAAACAGGGGCCGGACGGCTACACCTTC.

This chain joins TRBV20-1 and TRBJ1-6; possible D gene TRBD1, 5 bases. The CDR3 has 15 amino acids. Germline CDR1 reads DFQATT; CDR2 reads SNEGSKA (reference sequence). V lost 2 bases and J 4 bases, leaving 12 bases between the germline ends. The CDR3 reads CSARIGTQYNSPLHF. The CDR3 nucleotides are TGCAGTGCTAGAATAGGGACGCAGTATAATTCACCCCTCCACTTT.

V is TRBV18 and J is TRBJ1-1, with unresolved D. The CDR3 runs 15 residues. Germline CDR1 and CDR2: KGHSH and LQKENI. V was trimmed by 1 base and J by 4 bases, leaving 13 bases between them. Written as DNA, the CDR3 is TGTGCCAGCTCACCACAGGAATTCCGAGGCACTGAAGCTTTCTTT. Amino acid sequence: CASSPQEFRGTEAFF.

The sample holds a few counts of this clonotype. The rearrangement joins TRBV9 to TRBJ1-1, with TRBD1 matching 10 bases. With 2 bases clipped from V and 7 bases from J, the junction kept 2 bases outside the gene matches. The CDR3 is 13 amino acids. Germline lookup yields CDR1 SGDLS and CDR2 YYNGEE. In nucleotides, the CDR3 is TGTGCCAGCAGCGTCCGGACAGGGGGTGAAGCTTTCTTT. This translates into CASSVRTGGEAFF.

The rearrangement uses TRBV10-3 and TRBJ2-1; a weak D match, TRBD1 (5 bases). The CDR3 loop spans 13 amino acids. Germline CDR1 and CDR2: ENHRY and SYGVKD. Trimming removed 6 bases from V and 1 base from J, with 7 bases in between. CDR3 in amino acids: CAIRGESYNEQFF. The CDR3 coding sequence is TGTGCCATCAGAGGGGAATCCTACAATGAGCAGTTCTTC.